This T cell receptor (beta chain) was identified during a study of CD8 T cells in ankylosing spondylitis. This clonotype was seen repeatedly, ten times or more. The V end lost 5 bases, the J end lost 5 bases, and 12 bases lay between the germline ends. Germline V CDR1 and CDR2: SEHNR, FQNEAQ (reference sequence). The CDR3 runs 13 residues. MiXCR, run by TCRdb on the 5' RACE reads, gives a single entry per CDR3 protein. In the table there are about 240,000 distinct CDR3 sequences, 8% to 9.5% of which are singletons. Source material: blood, either unsorted or a sorted T cell fraction (not recorded which). The TCR comes from a male donor with ankylosing spondylitis or in good health (not recorded which). The gene calls are TRBV7-9 and TRBJ1-2, with unresolved D. This CDR3 is CASSQPLLYGYTF. CDR3 nucleotides: TGTGCCAGCAGCCAACCTCTGTTATATGGCTACACCTTC.